Below are 23 T cell receptor beta chains sequenced from a single sample in a study of T-cell reconstitution after alpha-beta-depleted transplantation in children. Unique molecular identifiers were used to barcode this TCRbeta library. TCRdb analysed the PCR reads with MiXCR anew, one entry per CDR3 protein. The sample has fewer than 750,000 distinct CDR3 sequences, more than 20% seen once. This sample comprised PBMCs, obtained before TCRalphabeta/CD19-depleted stem cell transplant. These receptors all come from a boy under three years old with Wiskott-Aldrich syndrome, due to receive a stem cell transplant.

This clonotype was seen a single time. This sequence joins TRBV10-3 and TRBJ1-3, with a weak D call TRBD1 (6 bases). This CDR3 is 14 amino acids long. Germline CDR1 and CDR2: ENHRY and SYGVKD. V was clipped by 6 bases and J by 3 bases, with 12 bases between them. The CDR3 protein is CAISPGGVGNTIYF. The CDR3 bases are TGTGCCATCAGCCCCGGGGGCGTTGGAAACACCATATATTTT.

The chain links TRBV4-1 to TRBJ1-5; possible D gene TRBD1, 6 bases. The length of the CDR3 is 16 residues. Trimming took off 0 bases at V and 2 bases at J, with 11 bases between the two ends. The V gene's germline CDR1 is MGHRA and CDR2 YSYEKL. CDR3 loop: CASSQDKGEGNQPQHF. In DNA form, the CDR3 reads TGCGCCAGCAGCCAAGATAAGGGGGAGGGCAATCAGCCCCAGCATTTT.

V usage is TRBV7-8 and J usage is TRBJ2-3; tentative D call: TRBD2 (7 bases). The CDR3 runs 13 residues. Germline values: CDR1 SGHVS, CDR2 FQNEAQ. The ends were cut back, 6 bases at V and 7 bases at J, with 14 bases in the middle. The CDR3 spells CASRKGEGNTQYF. The CDR3 DNA reads TGTGCCAGCAGAAAGGGGGAGGGCAATACGCAGTATTTT.

CDR3 nucleotides: TGTGCCACCAGTGATGCCGGGACTAGCGGGAGCTACGAGCAGTACTTC. This sequence encodes CATSDAGTSGSYEQYF. The V gene is TRBV24-1, the J gene TRBJ2-7; 14 bases map to TRBD2. J gave up 3 bases and V 3 bases, and 3 bases lay outside the gene matches. CDR1 KGHDR and CDR2 SFDVKD come from the germline V gene. The CDR3 loop spans 16 amino acids.

CDR3 sequence: CASSVASGTSYEQYF. In DNA, the CDR3 is TGTGCCAGCAGCGTAGCTAGCGGGACCTCCTACGAGCAGTACTTC. The chain links TRBV9 to TRBJ2-7; TRBD2 agrees at 9 bases. Germline loops: CDR1 SGDLS, CDR2 YYNGEE. Trimming at V came to 0 bases and at J to 0 bases, leaving 1 base not matched to a gene. The CDR3 is made up of 15 amino acids.

There are many counts of this clonotype. This chain uses TRBV5-1 with TRBJ2-2; D is perhaps TRBD1 or TRBD2 (5 bases each). This CDR3 comprises 13 residues. The germline CDR1 and CDR2 sequences are SGHRS and YFSETQ. Between the trimmed V and J ends, which lost 2 bases and 10 bases, there was a span of 12 bases. For the CDR3, the DNA is TGCGCCAGCAGCTTTGGACGAGGGGAGGAGCTGTTTTTT. Its translation is CASSFGRGEELFF.

The sample holds many counts of this clonotype. The genes are TRBV29-1 and TRBJ2-1; D unresolved. V lost 4 bases and J lost 0, with 10 bases in between. The CDR3 extends over 14 amino acids. Looked up from germline, CDR1 is SQVTM and CDR2 is ANQGSEA. CDR3 bases: TGCAGCGTTGTAGGCCGTCCCTCCTACAATGAGCAGTTCTTC. The encoded protein is CSVVGRPSYNEQFF.

The genes are TRBV20-1 and TRBJ2-3, with a tentative D call TRBD1 (5 bases). CDR1 and CDR2 from the germline V gene are DFQATT and SNEGSKA (reference sequence). The CDR3 has 14 amino acids. Trimming took 2 bases from V and 4 from J, leaving 13 bases between them. The CDR3 loop is CSARRGFFSDTQYF. CDR3 in DNA: TGCAGTGCTAGAAGGGGTTTTTTTTCAGATACGCAGTATTTT.

In its sample, this clonotype was seen once. J is TRBJ2-2 and V is TRBV24-1, with 12 bases lining up with TRBD2. V lost 10 bases, J lost 0 bases, and 20 bases stayed unmatched. The CDR3 length is 21 residues. The germline V gene has CDR1 KGHDR and CDR2 SFDVKD. The CDR3 here is CATGLRRAKTSGSPNTGELFF. The CDR3 DNA is TGTGCCACAGGCCTTAGGCGGGCCAAGACTAGCGGGAGCCCGAACACCGGGGAGCTGTTTTTT.

The V gene is TRBV16, the J gene TRBJ2-1; tentative D call: TRBD2 (5 bases). V was trimmed by 1 base and J by 11 bases, leaving 12 bases between them. This CDR3 has 13 residues. Germline loops: CDR1 KGHSY, CDR2 FQNENV. CDR3 loop: CASSQFGTGKQFF. CDR3 nucleotides: TGTGCCAGCAGCCAATTTGGAACGGGAAAGCAGTTCTTC.

This clonotype was detected a few times. This chain connects TRBV29-1 to TRBJ1-2; 7 bases line up with TRBD1. V trimming: 0 bases; J trimming: 4 bases; junction bases outside the gene matches: 5. This CDR3 region has 14 residues. The germline V gene encodes CDR1 SQVTM and CDR2 ANQGSEA. The CDR3 DNA is TGCAGCGTTGAAGAAGGGACAGCTGTCTATGGCTACACCTTC. Translating it yields CSVEEGTAVYGYTF.

This chain links TRBV9 with TRBJ2-1; TRBD2 matches at 10 bases. The V and J ends lost 7 bases and 5 bases, in that order; junction bases with no gene match: 6. Germline values: CDR1 SGDLS, CDR2 YYNGEE. The CDR3 is made up of 14 amino acids. The CDR3 DNA reads TGTGCCAGCTGCCCGGGACTAGCGAACAATGAGCAGTTCTTC. The encoded protein is CASCPGLANNEQFF.

This chain joins TRBV28 and TRBJ2-1, with TRBD2 matching 7 bases. V shed 4 bases and J 0 bases; nucleotides not matched to a gene: 9. The CDR3 sequence is 17 residues long. Germline V CDR1 and CDR2: MDHEN, SYDVKM. The CDR3 region has the DNA TGTGCCAGCAGTTATACCATTAGCGGGTACTCCTACAATGAGCAGTTCTTC. As protein: CASSYTISGYSYNEQFF.

The V call is TRBV9, the J call TRBJ2-7; tentative D call: TRBD2 (6 bases). V dropped 4 bases and J dropped 2 bases, with 22 bases sitting between them. The CDR3 spans 17 residues. Germline V gives CDR1 SGDLS, CDR2 YYNGEE. The CDR3 protein is CASSPHEGRTVAYEQYF. For the CDR3, the DNA is TGTGCCAGCAGCCCACATGAGGGGAGGACGGTTGCCTACGAGCAGTACTTC.

CDR3 in amino acids: CSARGGFGKLFF. Here the CDR3 DNA reads TGCAGTGCTAGGGGAGGCTTCGGAAAACTGTTTTTT. J is TRBJ1-4 and V is TRBV20-1, with no clear D. Looked up from germline, CDR1 is DFQATT and CDR2 is SNEGSKA (reference sequence). Trimming took off 3 bases at V and 10 bases at J, with 12 bases between the two ends. The CDR3 totals 12 residues.

The chain combines TRBV28 with TRBJ1-1; no reliable D call. The germline CDR1 and CDR2 sequences are MDHEN and SYDVKM. V was trimmed by 3 bases and J by 6 bases, leaving 14 bases between them. The CDR3 has 14 residues. Here the CDR3 DNA reads TGTGCCAGCAGTTTGCGAAGTGGGAGGGCTGAAGCTTTCTTT. It is translated as CASSLRSGRAEAFF.

This sequence joins TRBV20-1 and TRBJ2-5; no clear D. Germline V gene lookup returns CDR1 DFQATT and CDR2 SNEGSKA (reference sequence). The ends were cut back, 1 base at V and 4 bases at J, with 7 bases in the middle. The CDR3 has 12 residues. DNA for the CDR3: TGCAGTGCTAGAGGGGTAGTAGAGACCCAGTACTTC. This translates into CSARGVVETQYF.

The chain joins TRBV2 to TRBJ2-1; tentatively, D is TRBD2 (6 bases). The length of the CDR3 is 14 residues. Trimming stripped 6 bases from V and 3 bases from J, with 12 bases between. The germline CDR1 and CDR2 sequences are SNHLY and FYNNEI. The CDR3 nucleotides are TGTGCCAGCAGGACATCTAGCGTCTACAATGAGCAGTTCTTC. Residues: CASRTSSVYNEQFF.

V and J are TRBV20-1 and TRBJ2-5, with 8 bases matching TRBD2. Germline V gene data show CDR1 as DFQATT and CDR2 as SNEGSKA (reference sequence). V shed 3 bases, J shed 4 bases, and the junction held 10 bases outside the gene matches. This CDR3 has 15 amino acids. The CDR3 nucleotides are TGCAGTGCTAGTAGGCCTAGCGGGTCCTCAGAGACCCAGTACTTC. Translated, it gives CSASRPSGSSETQYF.

This clonotype was found once. The chain combines TRBV21-1 with TRBJ2-5; TRBD1 is the table's D call, not checked against the DNA. TRBV21-1 represents a pseudogene. CDR3 length: 14 residues. CDR3 sequence reads: CASSHREIQETQYF. In DNA, the CDR3 is TGTGCCAGCAGCCACAGGGAGATACAAGAGACCCAGTACTTC.

This clonotype was detected ten times or more. One junction end disagrees with the germline gene, perhaps due to a read error. This chain joins TRBV10-1 and TRBJ2-7; 7 bases are shared with TRBD1. CDR1 and CDR2 from the germline V gene are WNHNN and SYGVQD (reference sequence). The CDR3 is 11 residues long. The CDR3 DNA sequence: TGTGCCAGTTCAGGGGGCTACGAGCAGTACTTC. This encodes CASSGGYEQYF.

The chain is built from TRBV6-4 and TRBJ2-3, with D possibly being TRBD1 (5 bases). CDR3 size: 14 residues. Germline assignment: CDR1 MRHNA and CDR2 SNTAGT. V lost 7 bases and J 2 bases, leaving 13 bases between the germline ends. CDR3 sequence (DNA): TGTGCCAGCAAGTCAGGGCCGAACACAGATACGCAGTATTTT. It translates to CASKSGPNTDTQYF.

This clonotype was seen more than once but under ten times. The rearrangement joins TRBV12-3 or TRBV12-4 to TRBJ2-1, with 7 bases lining up with TRBD2. CDR3 length equals 14 residues. Losses at the gene ends were 6 bases for V and 2 bases for J; bases not matched to a gene: 4. DNA for the CDR3: TGTGCCAGCAGCTCTAGCGGCCCCTACAATGAGCAGTTCTTC. It yields the protein CASSSSGPYNEQFF.